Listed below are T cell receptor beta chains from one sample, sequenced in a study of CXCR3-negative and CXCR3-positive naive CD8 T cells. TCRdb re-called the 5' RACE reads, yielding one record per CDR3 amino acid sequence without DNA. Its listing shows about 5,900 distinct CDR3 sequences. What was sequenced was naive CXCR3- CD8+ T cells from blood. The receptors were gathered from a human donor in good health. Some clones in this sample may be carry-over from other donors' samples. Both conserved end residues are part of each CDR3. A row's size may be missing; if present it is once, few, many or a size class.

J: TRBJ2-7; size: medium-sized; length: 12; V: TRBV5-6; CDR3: CASSLPGYEQYF
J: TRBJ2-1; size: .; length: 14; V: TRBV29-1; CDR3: CSVPSGTGAREQFF
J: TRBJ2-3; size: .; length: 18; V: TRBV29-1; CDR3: CSVISRLGSGSGKDTQYF
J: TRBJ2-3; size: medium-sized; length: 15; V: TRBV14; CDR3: CASSQGGTSTDTQYF
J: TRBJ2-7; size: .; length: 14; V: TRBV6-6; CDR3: CASSQQGAEYEQYF
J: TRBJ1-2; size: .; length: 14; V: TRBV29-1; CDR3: CSVEGQGRNYGYTF
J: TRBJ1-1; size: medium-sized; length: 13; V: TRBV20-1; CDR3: CSAEDGMNTEAFF
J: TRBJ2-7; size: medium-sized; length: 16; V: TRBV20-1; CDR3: CSARPLGLAASYEQYF
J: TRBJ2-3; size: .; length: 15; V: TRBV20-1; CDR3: CSASLGTGGSDTQYF
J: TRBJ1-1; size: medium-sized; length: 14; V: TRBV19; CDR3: CASSPGAYNTETFF
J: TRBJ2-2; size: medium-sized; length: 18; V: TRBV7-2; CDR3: CASSLLAMGLAGTGELFF
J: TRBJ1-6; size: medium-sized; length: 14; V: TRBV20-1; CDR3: CSATVTAMNSPLHF
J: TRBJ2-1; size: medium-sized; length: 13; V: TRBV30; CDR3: CAWSGDTYNEQFF